The 24 T cell receptor beta chains reported below all come from one sample, sequenced in a study of type 1 and type 2 diabetes patients. Amplification started from genomic DNA. Amplification of the beta chain CDR3 used 30 forward and 13 reverse multiplex primers. TCRdb passed the multiplex PCR reads through MiXCR, listing each CDR3 protein once. The profile shows 250,000 or so distinct CDR3 sequences, roughly 50% of them singletons. The sequencing input was peripheral blood mononuclear cells (PBMCs). These receptors all stem from a man between 18 and 29 years old with type 2 diabetes.

The sample holds many counts of this clonotype. This chain links TRBV2 with TRBJ2-5; D uncertain. CDR3 length equals 14 residues. CDR1 and CDR2 (germline): SNHLY, FYNNEI. The V end lost 0 bases, the J end lost 8 bases, and 13 bases lay between the germline ends. The CDR3 DNA is TGTGCCAGCAGTGAAGCCCTACCCGAAGGAACCCAGTACTTC. It is translated as CASSEALPEGTQYF. Full variable domain (remainder filled in from reference TRBV2 and TRBJ2-5): EPEVTQTPSHQVTQMGQEVILRCVPISNHLYFYWYRQILGQKVEFLVSFYNNEISEKSEIFDDQFSVERPDGSNFTLKIRSTKLEDSAMYFCASSEALPEGTQYFGPGTRLLVL.

The chain joins TRBV30 to TRBJ1-1; 7 nucleotides align to TRBD1. There are 12 residues in the CDR3. Looked up from germline, CDR1 is GTSNPN and CDR2 is SVGIG (reference sequence). Losses at the gene ends were 3 bases for V and 10 bases for J; bases not matched to a gene: 8. CDR3 amino acids: CAWRGLQGIAFF. The CDR3 bases are TGTGCCTGGAGAGGACTACAGGGGATAGCTTTCTTT.

The chain has TRBV7-4 and TRBJ2-7, with 8 positions matching TRBD2. Germline lookup yields CDR1 SGHVT and CDR2 SQSDAQ. The trim removed 2 bases at V and 6 bases at J, leaving 9 bases unmatched. The CDR3 length is 15 residues. The CDR3 reads CASSLKGLGLSEQYF. The CDR3, as DNA: TGTGCCAGCAGCTTAAAGGGACTAGGACTCTCCGAGCAGTACTTC.

The chain combines TRBV5-1 with TRBJ2-3; TRBD2 aligns across 12 bases. This CDR3 spans 17 amino acids. Germline V gene data show CDR1 as SGHRS and CDR2 as YFSETQ. The junction had 10 bases not matched to a gene; V was cut back by 2 bases and J by 6 bases. CDR3 loop: CASSFPTSGRGLDTQYF. The DNA for the CDR3 is TGCGCCAGCAGCTTTCCGACTAGCGGGAGAGGTTTGGATACGCAGTATTTT.

The chain uses TRBV19 and TRBJ1-4; D is ambiguous. Trimming pared 2 bases from V and 0 bases from J, leaving 13 bases between. Germline V CDR1 and CDR2: LNHDA, SQIVND (reference sequence). This CDR3 comprises 17 residues. The CDR3 sequence: CASSIIGTYATNEKLFF. The CDR3 DNA sequence: TGTGCCAGTAGTATAATCGGAACATATGCAACTAATGAAAAACTGTTTTTT.

As DNA, the CDR3 is TGCAGCGTTGACACGATCGGGAAGATCAGTGGCTCCTACAATGAGCAGTTCTTC. This translates into CSVDTIGKISGSYNEQFF. The chain joins TRBV29-1 to TRBJ2-1, with D tentatively TRBD2 (5 bases). Germline CDR1 and CDR2: SQVTM and ANQGSEA. Trimming removed 3 bases from V and 0 bases from J, with 21 bases in between. The CDR3 runs to 18 residues.

A word on this clonotype: One junction end disagrees with the germline gene, perhaps due to a read error. The chain carries TRBV7-2 and TRBJ2-5; D remains ambiguous. The germline gives CDR1 SGHTA, CDR2 FQGNSA. This CDR3 has 19 amino acids. CDR3 protein: CASSPARVGDNLYREAQYF. The CDR3 DNA follows: TGTGCCAGCAGCCCCGCCCGGGTCGGCGATAACCTGTACCGAGAGGCCCAGTACTTC.

The J gene is TRBJ2-2, the V gene TRBV5-1; D remains unclear. CDR1 and CDR2 from the germline V gene are SGHRS and YFSETQ. Trimming cost V 7 bases and J 5 bases, with 18 bases left between them. This CDR3 has 15 residues. This CDR3 is CASVHPLDPTGELFF. CDR3 nucleotide sequence: TGCGCCAGCGTCCACCCTCTTGACCCTACCGGGGAGCTGTTTTTT.

The gene calls are TRBV14 and TRBJ2-1; no clear D gene. The germline V and J ends were trimmed by 8 bases and 8 bases, with 13 bases remaining between them. The germline V gene encodes CDR1 SGHDN and CDR2 FVKESK. CDR3 length: 12 residues. CDR3 in amino acids: CASAVAPHEQFF. The CDR3 bases are TGTGCCAGCGCCGTGGCCCCCCATGAGCAGTTCTTC.

The chain employs TRBV7-3 and TRBJ2-7; 9 bases agree with TRBD2. In germline, CDR1 is SGHTA, CDR2 FQGTGA. With V trimmed by 3 bases and J by 4 bases, 28 bases remained unmatched. The CDR3 length is 22 residues. CDR3 nucleotides: TGTGCCAGCAGCTTTTGCGGTCTAGCGGGAAGTGGTCGCCGATTGTATGAATACGAGCAGTACTTC. This translates into CASSFCGLAGSGRRLYEYEQYF.

The chain links TRBV7-2 to TRBJ1-6; possible D gene TRBD1, 5 bases. The CDR3 length is 15 residues. The V gene lost 6 bases and the J gene lost 3 bases, with 12 bases spanning the gap. Germline assignment: CDR1 SGHTA and CDR2 FQGNSA. The CDR3 DNA reads as TGTGCCAGCAGTGAACAGGCCTTCTATAATTCACCCCTCCACTTT. This codes for CASSEQAFYNSPLHF.

J is TRBJ2-3 and V is TRBV10-3; TRBD1 matches 9 bases. CDR3 length equals 15 residues. CDR1 is ENHRY, CDR2 SYGVKD, per germline. Trimming removed 4 bases from V and 4 bases from J; junction bases left unmatched: 6. CDR3: CAISVNRGLPDTQYF. The CDR3 coding sequence is TGTGCCATCAGTGTCAACAGGGGGCTGCCAGATACGCAGTATTTT.

The rearrangement joins TRBV7-3 to TRBJ2-5; TRBD2 matches 7 bases. V dropped 2 bases and J dropped 2; count of bases not matched to a gene: 8. Germline values: CDR1 SGHTA, CDR2 FQGTGA. The CDR3 extends over 16 amino acids. The CDR3 region has the DNA TGTGCCAGCAGCTTAGCGGTCTGGCGGGGGCAAGAGACCCAGTACTTC. It yields the protein CASSLAVWRGQETQYF.

Points on this clonotype: A much larger clone differs by one base, so this may be a read error. This chain joins TRBV15 and TRBJ1-4, with a weak D call TRBD1 (5 bases). Trimming left V 1 base short and J 2 bases short, with 14 bases between. This CDR3 is 17 amino acids long. Germline V CDR1 and CDR2: LNHNV, YYDKDF (reference sequence). CDR3 sequence reads: CATSRVGERRTNEKLFF. As DNA, the CDR3 is TGTGCCACCAGCAGAGTGGGGGAACGAAGGACTAATGAAAAACTGTTTTTT.

This CDR3 reads CASSLGTREAFF. As DNA, the CDR3 is TGCGCCAGCAGCTTGGGTACACGGGAAGCTTTCTTT. The chain uses TRBV5-1 and TRBJ1-1; D remains unclear. V lost 0 bases, J lost 8 bases, and 8 bases lay in between. CDR1 is SGHRS, CDR2 YFSETQ, per germline. The CDR3 is 12 amino acids.

The chain carries TRBV28 and TRBJ1-6, with 9 bases identical to TRBD1. Losses at the gene ends were 7 bases for V and 10 bases for J; bases not matched to a gene: 14. The CDR3 is 16 amino acids. Germline CDR1 and CDR2: MDHEN and SYDVKM. Here the CDR3 DNA reads TGTGCCAGCACCCCTTACCCCGGGACAGGGCGATCACCCCTCCACTTT. This translates into CASTPYPGTGRSPLHF.

About this clonotype: Germline is not matched at one junction end, which may reflect a read error. This rearrangement joins TRBV20-1 to TRBJ1-5, with D perhaps matching TRBD1 (5 bases). Germline assignment: CDR1 DFQATT and CDR2 SNEGSKA (reference sequence). The CDR3 is made up of 8 amino acids. The CDR3: CSAKNQGF. As DNA, the CDR3 is TGCAGTGCTAAGAACCAGGGTTTT.

The V call is TRBV6-4, the J call TRBJ1-1; possibly TRBD1 for D (5 bases). V dropped 7 bases and J dropped 3 bases, with 12 bases sitting between them. The CDR3 spans 13 residues. The germline gives CDR1 MRHNA, CDR2 SNTAGT. As DNA, the CDR3 is TGTGCCAGCAAAGGGGTAAAAGACACTGAAGCTTTCTTT. Protein: CASKGVKDTEAFF.

V is TRBV28 and J is TRBJ2-7; D perhaps matches TRBD1 (6 bases). CDR1 is MDHEN, CDR2 SYDVKM, per germline. The V gene lost 6 bases and the J gene lost 7 bases, with 25 bases spanning the gap. This CDR3 is built from 16 residues. CDR3 DNA sequence: TGTGCCAGCAGCACCCTCCGGGACATCCTTTCGGGGGAGCAGTACTTC. It codes for CASSTLRDILSGEQYF.

The gene calls are TRBV2 and TRBJ2-1, with D possibly being TRBD1 or TRBD2 (5 bases each). The CDR3 extends over 13 amino acids. Germline CDR1 SNHLY, CDR2 FYNNEI. Trimming removed 6 bases at V and 4 bases at J, with 10 bases between. CDR3 region: CASRGWGYNEQFF. Here the CDR3 DNA reads TGTGCCAGCAGAGGTTGGGGGTACAATGAGCAGTTCTTC.

The chain couples TRBV6-2 or TRBV6-3 to TRBJ2-1, with D perhaps TRBD1 (6 bases). The CDR3 totals 15 residues. CDR1 MNHEY and CDR2 SVGEGT come from the germline V gene. Trimming removed 6 bases at V and 0 bases at J, with 12 bases between. DNA of the CDR3: TGTGCCAGCAGCGTCGACAGGATCTCCTACAATGAGCAGTTCTTC. As protein: CASSVDRISYNEQFF.

The chain couples TRBV19 to TRBJ1-4; D gene unclear. Deletions cut 6 bases from V and 7 bases from J, with 12 bases between. The CDR3 extends over 13 amino acids. CDR1 LNHDA and CDR2 SQIVND come from the germline V gene (reference sequence). The CDR3 DNA follows: TGTGCCAGTAGCGACACGATGGGTGAAAAACTGTTTTTT. Translated: CASSDTMGEKLFF.

The genes are TRBV9 and TRBJ2-5; no firm D call. Trimming shortened V by 3 bases and J by 11 bases, and 14 bases separated the two germline ends. The CDR3 has 12 residues. From germline, CDR1 is SGDLS and CDR2 YYNGEE. CDR3 loop: CASSGYDGTQYF. The CDR3 bases are TGTGCCAGCAGCGGATATGATGGAACACAGTACTTC.

The chain employs TRBV11-1 and TRBJ1-1; D might be TRBD1 (6 bases). V was clipped by 4 bases and J by 3 bases, with 18 bases between them. The germline CDR1 and CDR2 sequences are SGHAT and FQDESV (reference sequence). The CDR3 extends over 16 amino acids. The CDR3 region has the DNA TGTGCCAGCAGCTCACCTATGGGGGGGGCTTACACTGAAGCTTTCTTT. This codes for CASSSPMGGAYTEAFF.